This record covers a single TCR beta chain. Its antigen is undetermined. The CDR3 contains 17 residues. Trimming cost V 3 bases and J 4 bases; bases outside gene matches: 5. The germline V gene encodes CDR1 MNHNS and CDR2 SASEGT. The sort gate was single viable CD3+CD4+CD8-CD45RO+ cells for memory CD4+ T cells. The sample comes from a study of memory CD4+ T cells and cytomegalovirus serostatus. Study results and caveats: CD4+ memory repertoires contained about two fifths of the roughly 160 reported CMV TCRbeta sequences.

In the study's own analysis: Out-of-frame sequences were removed, leaving 2 million to 2.5 million distinct TCRbeta sequences. TCRdb keeps only in-frame clones here, not all; method: immunoSEQ multiplex PCR. For V, J and clone size, that table is used; D and trimming come from the DNA. The data hold roughly 67,000 clones, with 70% to 80% observed a single time. Source material: memory CD4+ T cells from blood. V gene TRBV6-1 combines with J gene TRBJ2-3; 15 bases are a match to TRBD2. The sequence came from an adult in good health and CMV-seropositive. CDR3 protein: CASSDPGLAGGSDTQYF. CDR3 bases: TGTGCCAGCAGTGACCCGGGACTAGCGGGAGGATCAGATACGCAGTATTTT.